The 10 T cell receptor beta chains listed next were all sequenced from one sample in a study of blood T cell repertoires in COVID-19 (TCRdb year 2020). Receptor amplification or capture employed the immunoSEQ multiplex PCR assay. The source is immuneACCESS, and TCRdb retained only in-frame sequences with V and J called. Part of the clones is not carried over; for the studies checked, unresolved V genes explain less than half of this, and the remainder is unexplained. The sample contains a few hundred thousand clones, approximately 86% of them found a single time. 7.1% of the sample is taken by the ten largest. The sample consisted of peripheral blood. The receptors originated from a woman aged 55-75 years with COVID-19, enrolled during active disease.

J is TRBJ1-4 and V is TRBV5-6; 7 nucleotides align to TRBD1. The CDR3 length is 15 residues. V was clipped by 4 bases and J by 8 bases; unmatched bases: 11. The germline gives CDR1 SGHDT, CDR2 YYEEEE. CDR3 nucleotides: TGTGCCAGCAGCGCCCGACAGGGCGGGGTGGAAAAACTGTTTTTT. The encoded protein is CASSARQGGVEKLFF.

The genes are TRBV6-5 and TRBJ1-2; 9 bases are a match to TRBD1. This CDR3 spans 13 amino acids. CDR1 is MNHEY, CDR2 SVGAGI, per germline. Trimming took 5 bases from V and 6 from J; bases not matched to a gene: 4. The CDR3 nucleotides read TGTGCCAGCAGTCTGGACAGGGGTGATGGCTACACCTTC. Protein product: CASSLDRGDGYTF.

V gene TRBV23-1 combines with J gene TRBJ1-6, with 10 bases identical to TRBD1. TRBV23-1 falls under the ORF class, with uncertain function. The CDR3 runs to 14 residues. V lost 3 bases to trimming and J lost 9 bases; unmatched junction nucleotides: 2. CDR3: CASSQDRGTSPLHF. CDR3 DNA sequence: TGCGCCAGCAGTCAGGACAGGGGGACTTCACCCCTCCACTTT.

This clone was observed once. This sequence joins TRBV4-3 and TRBJ2-3; tentatively, D is TRBD2 (6 bases). V gave up 0 bases and J gave up 1 base, with 11 bases separating them. The CDR3 extends over 16 amino acids. CDR1 is LGHNA and CDR2 is YSLEER in the germline V gene. The CDR3 nucleotides are TGCGCCAGCAGCCAAGATGCGGGGTTCGGCACAGATACGCAGTATTTT. Translation: CASSQDAGFGTDTQYF.

The rearrangement links TRBV5-4 to TRBJ1-3; D may be TRBD1 (5 bases). Trimming removed 6 bases from V and 4 bases from J, with 8 bases in between. The CDR3 has 12 amino acids. Germline CDR1 reads SGHNT; CDR2 reads YYREEE (reference sequence). In nucleotides, the CDR3 is TGTGCCAGCAAGGGGCTCGGAAACACCATATATTTT. Protein product: CASKGLGNTIYF.

This chain connects TRBV11-1 to TRBJ1-1; no firm D call. This CDR3 comprises 11 residues. With 8 bases removed from V and 4 bases from J, the gap between germline ends came to 8 bases. The germline CDR1 and CDR2 sequences are SGHAT and FQDESV (reference sequence). DNA of the CDR3: TGTGCCAGCTCGGGTAGCACTGAAGCTTTCTTT. Translation: CASSGSTEAFF.

V and J are TRBV6-5 and TRBJ1-1; weak D call: TRBD1 (6 bases). The germline V gene has CDR1 MNHEY and CDR2 SVGAGI. Between the trimmed V and J ends, which lost 6 bases and 1 base, there was a span of 15 bases. This CDR3 contains 15 residues. Here the CDR3 DNA reads TGTGCCAGCAGCACTCGACAGGTGGGGAACACTGAAGCTTTCTTT. Encoded protein: CASSTRQVGNTEAFF.

A single count supports this clone. This sequence joins TRBV4-1 and TRBJ2-7, with TRBD1 matching 8 bases. CDR1 and CDR2 from the germline V gene are MGHRA and YSYEKL. With 1 base clipped from V and 2 bases from J, the junction kept 7 bases outside the gene matches. The CDR3 has 16 amino acids. The CDR3 sequence: CASSQGPGQDAYEQYF. CDR3 bases: TGCGCCAGCAGCCAAGGCCCGGGACAGGACGCCTACGAGCAGTACTTC.

The V call is TRBV4-2, the J call TRBJ1-5; the match to TRBD1 covers 7 bases. The V segment lost 3 bases and the J segment 2 bases; nucleotides outside the gene matches: 10. The CDR3 consists of 17 residues. The germline CDR1 and CDR2 sequences are LGHNA and YNFKEQ. The CDR3 region has the DNA TGTGCCAGCAGCCAGGCTCAAGGGGGCGCGGGCAATCAGCCCCAGCATTTT. Its protein is CASSQAQGGAGNQPQHF.

This sequence joins TRBV29-1 and TRBJ2-7, with 11 bases identical to TRBD1. V shed 6 bases, J shed 6 bases, and the junction held 7 bases outside the gene matches. Germline CDR1 is SQVTM and CDR2 is ANQGSEA. This CDR3 region has 13 residues. CDR3 DNA sequence: TGCAGCGTCCAACCGGGACAGGGGGGCGAGCAGTACTTC. It codes for CSVQPGQGGEQYF.